The present T cell receptor (beta chain) was sequenced within a study of cytomegalovirus exposure and HLA in healthy donors. Findings of the study overall: Roughly uniform sequencing depth across donors was assumed, possibly incorrectly.

V dropped 6 bases and J dropped 8; count of bases not matched to a gene: 3. CDR1 MNHNY and CDR2 SVGAGI come from the germline V gene (reference sequence). This CDR3 region has 11 residues. PCR amplification relied on 60 Vbeta primers (plus 13 Jbeta primers). Produced via immunoSEQ multiplex PCR; TCRdb's table is partial and in-frame only. The table shows 150,000 to 200,000 clones, with 80% to 85% occurring only once. This clone was picked up a small number of times. Its matching antigen is unknown. Sequencing was carried out using PBMCs. The chain uses TRBV6-6 and TRBJ1-1, with TRBD1 matching over 7 bases. The TCR originated in a woman aged 18-30 years in good health and CMV-seronegative. CDR3 nucleotide sequence: TGTGCCAGCAGGCCGGACAGGGAAGCTTTCTTT. Translating gives CASRPDREAFF.